This passage covers 18 T cell receptor beta chains from one sample sequenced in a study of patients and donors after allogeneic stem cell transplantation. In TCRdb, the RT-PCR reads were re-called with MiXCR into one record per CDR3 protein. Here the sample spans 30,000 to 35,000 distinct CDR3 sequences, under 7.5% being singletons. The sequenced sample consisted of blood, either unsorted or a sorted T cell fraction (not recorded which). These TCRs come from a human donor who was either an allogeneic HSCT recipient or a stem cell or donor lymphocyte infusion donor (not recorded which). It is not recorded whose cells these are; they may come from a transplant donor.

This clonotype was detected ten times or more. The chain uses TRBV20-1 and TRBJ1-5; D remains unclear. This CDR3 is built from 15 residues. CDR1 and CDR2 from the germline V gene are DFQATT and SNEGSKA (reference sequence). V shed 0 bases and J shed 7 bases, with 16 bases lying between them. CDR3 protein: CSARDRLGINQPQHF. Here the CDR3 DNA reads TGCAGTGCTAGAGATCGCCTGGGAATTAACCAGCCCCAGCATTTT.

This clonotype showed up many times. V usage is TRBV28 and J usage is TRBJ2-1; 9 nucleotides align to TRBD2. The CDR3 covers 15 residues. Germline trimming cut 2 bases from V and 7 bases from J; bases unmatched to any gene: 6. Germline lookup yields CDR1 MDHEN and CDR2 SYDVKM. For the CDR3, the DNA is TGTGCCAGCAGTTTAGCGGCTAGCGGGACGAATGAGCAGTTCTTC. It codes for CASSLAASGTNEQFF.

This clonotype was counted at least ten times. This sequence joins TRBV5-1 and TRBJ1-5; TRBD1 agrees at 7 bases. J gave up 4 bases and V 3 bases, and 4 bases lay outside the gene matches. The CDR3 runs to 14 residues. CDR1 is SGHRS and CDR2 is YFSETQ in the germline V gene. CDR3 bases: TGCGCCAGCAGCTGGGACAGAGAAAATCAGCCCCAGCATTTT. As protein: CASSWDRENQPQHF.

This clonotype was detected many times. This sequence joins TRBV30 and TRBJ2-1, with 8 bases identical to TRBD2. There are 16 residues in the CDR3. Germline trimming cut 0 bases from V and 7 bases from J; bases unmatched to any gene: 11. Germline V gives CDR1 GTSNPN, CDR2 SVGIG (reference sequence). The CDR3 region is CAWSVRSGNVGNEQFF. CDR3 in DNA: TGTGCCTGGAGTGTCCGTAGCGGGAATGTTGGGAATGAGCAGTTCTTC.

This clonotype has more than one count but fewer than ten. The chain joins TRBV6-2 or TRBV6-3 to TRBJ1-4; no firm D call. Trimming took off 0 bases at V and 0 bases at J, with 8 bases between the two ends. CDR1 and CDR2 (germline): MNHEY, SVGEGT. The CDR3 is 16 residues long. The CDR3 DNA is TGTGCCAGCAGTTACTCGATTGGAACAACTAATGAAAAACTGTTTTTT. It translates to CASSYSIGTTNEKLFF.

The rearrangement joins TRBV28 to TRBJ2-1; tentative D call: TRBD2 (6 bases). V lost 2 bases and J lost 12, with 23 bases in between. CDR3 length: 16 residues. In germline, CDR1 is MDHEN, CDR2 SYDVKM. The CDR3 spells CASSLRDSGLVGGQFF. The CDR3 bases are TGTGCCAGCAGTTTACGGGATAGTGGGCTCGTGGGGGGGCAGTTCTTC.

The rearrangement joins TRBV27 to TRBJ2-5; D might be TRBD2 (6 bases). With 2 bases removed from V and 5 bases from J, the gap between germline ends came to 12 bases. There are 14 residues in the CDR3. Germline loops: CDR1 MNHEY, CDR2 SMNVEV (reference sequence). The DNA of the CDR3 is TGTGCCAGCAGTTTACTGGGACTTCCCGAGACCCAGTACTTC. It specifies CASSLLGLPETQYF.

CDR3 residues: CASSGVGEGEDEQFF. The CDR3 DNA follows: TGTGCCAGCAGCGGTGTGGGTGAGGGAGAGGATGAGCAGTTCTTC. This sequence joins TRBV5-6 and TRBJ2-1; D possibly corresponds to TRBD2 (5 bases). Trimming removed 4 bases at V and 8 bases at J, with 19 bases between. This CDR3 is built from 15 residues. Germline V gene data show CDR1 as SGHDT and CDR2 as YYEEEE.

This clonotype was recorded many times. This chain uses TRBV18 with TRBJ2-7, with a possible D match to TRBD1 (6 bases). The V gene lost 5 bases and the J gene lost 4 bases, with 12 bases spanning the gap. The CDR3 runs 13 residues. Germline loops: CDR1 KGHSH, CDR2 LQKENI. CDR3 DNA: TGTGCCAGCTCAGCGCAGGGGTGGTACGAGCAGTACTTC. It translates to CASSAQGWYEQYF.

The table lists this clonotype with a few counts. The rearrangement joins TRBV4-1 to TRBJ2-3; 9 bases match TRBD2. The V gene's germline CDR1 is MGHRA and CDR2 YSYEKL. Unmatched junction bases numbered 10, after V lost 3 bases and J lost 3 bases. The CDR3 length is 17 residues. CDR3 DNA sequence: TGCGCCAGCAGCCAGTCGGGGCTAGCGGGATTGACAGATACGCAGTATTTT. Translation: CASSQSGLAGLTDTQYF.

This clonotype was counted once. This may come from a read error, since a much larger clone is one base off. The chain links TRBV28 to TRBJ1-2, with TRBD1 matching 7 bases. The CDR3 has 13 amino acids. The germline V gene encodes CDR1 MDHEN and CDR2 SYDVKM. The CDR3, as DNA: TGTGACAGCAGTGGGGGACAGCCCTATGGCTACACCTTC. Translation: CDSSGGQPYGYTF.

This clonotype was seen more than once but under ten times. The V call is TRBV19, the J call TRBJ2-1, with D possibly TRBD2 on 6 matching bases. Germline V lookup: CDR1 LNHDA, CDR2 SQIVND (reference sequence). V gave up 3 bases and J gave up 0 bases, with 12 bases separating them. The CDR3 sequence is 16 residues long. In nucleotides, the CDR3 is TGTGCCAGTAGTATTGGAGCGGGTAGCTCCTACAATGAGCAGTTCTTC. Protein product: CASSIGAGSSYNEQFF.

The chain combines TRBV2 with TRBJ2-3; a weak D match, TRBD1 (6 bases). V was trimmed by 7 bases and J by 0 bases, leaving 11 bases between them. The length of the CDR3 is 14 residues. Germline CDR1 and CDR2: SNHLY and FYNNEI. In nucleotides, the CDR3 is TGTGCCAGCATATCGGGACAAAGCACAGATACGCAGTATTTT. Protein product: CASISGQSTDTQYF.

The gene calls are TRBV7-6 and TRBJ2-1; 9 nucleotides agree with TRBD2. This CDR3 region has 19 residues. V lost 3 bases to trimming and J lost 4 bases; unmatched junction nucleotides: 16. Germline V gives CDR1 SGHVS, CDR2 FNYEAQ. The CDR3 reads CASSLGFSSGSSLYNEQFF. As DNA, the CDR3 is TGTGCCAGCAGCTTGGGTTTTAGTAGCGGGAGTAGCTTGTACAATGAGCAGTTCTTC.

V usage is TRBV15 and J usage is TRBJ2-7; tentatively, D is TRBD2 (6 bases). The CDR3 is 16 amino acids. Trimming removed 2 bases at V and 6 bases at J, with 20 bases between. CDR1 and CDR2 (germline): LNHNV, YYDKDF (reference sequence). The CDR3 loop reads CATSRNSGAILLEQYF. The CDR3 region has the DNA TGTGCCACCAGCAGAAACTCGGGAGCAATACTCCTCGAGCAGTACTTC.

This clonotype was found many times. The V call is TRBV27, the J call TRBJ1-5; D might be TRBD1 (6 bases). This CDR3 has 13 amino acids. Looked up from germline, CDR1 is MNHEY and CDR2 is SMNVEV (reference sequence). V was pared by 8 bases and J by 3 bases, with 11 bases between. The CDR3 region is CASPGQSNQPQHF. DNA of the CDR3: TGTGCCAGCCCCGGACAGTCCAATCAGCCCCAGCATTTT.

V gene TRBV24-1 combines with J gene TRBJ2-3; 11 bases are shared with TRBD2. Trimming at V came to 2 bases and at J to 0 bases, leaving 0 bases not matched to a gene. Germline V CDR1 and CDR2: KGHDR, SFDVKD. This CDR3 contains 16 residues. The CDR3: CATSDWTSGSTDTQYF. For the CDR3, the DNA is TGTGCCACCAGTGATTGGACTAGCGGGAGCACAGATACGCAGTATTTT.

This clonotype was detected many times. The chain combines TRBV5-1 with TRBJ2-3; 11 bases align to TRBD2. The CDR3 consists of 17 residues. V gave up 2 bases and J gave up 2 bases; unmatched junction bases: 7. The V gene's germline CDR1 is SGHRS and CDR2 YFSETQ. CDR3 residues: CASSLTLTSGITDTQYF. CDR3 sequence (DNA): TGCGCCAGCAGCTTAACCCTGACTAGCGGGATCACAGATACGCAGTATTTT.